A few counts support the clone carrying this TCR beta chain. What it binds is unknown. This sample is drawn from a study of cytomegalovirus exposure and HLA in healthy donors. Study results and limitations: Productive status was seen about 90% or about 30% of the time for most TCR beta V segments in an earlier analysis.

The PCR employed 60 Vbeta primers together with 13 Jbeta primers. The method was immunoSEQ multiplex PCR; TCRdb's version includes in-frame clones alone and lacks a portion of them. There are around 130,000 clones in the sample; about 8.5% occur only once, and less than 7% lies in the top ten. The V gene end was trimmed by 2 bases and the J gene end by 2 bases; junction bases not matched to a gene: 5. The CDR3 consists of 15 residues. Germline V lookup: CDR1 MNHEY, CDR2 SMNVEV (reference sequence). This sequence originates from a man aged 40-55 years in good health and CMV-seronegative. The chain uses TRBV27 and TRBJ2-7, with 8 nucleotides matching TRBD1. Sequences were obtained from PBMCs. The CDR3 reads CASSLIGTGAYEQYF. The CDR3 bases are TGTGCCAGCAGTTTAATTGGGACAGGTGCCTACGAGCAGTACTTC.